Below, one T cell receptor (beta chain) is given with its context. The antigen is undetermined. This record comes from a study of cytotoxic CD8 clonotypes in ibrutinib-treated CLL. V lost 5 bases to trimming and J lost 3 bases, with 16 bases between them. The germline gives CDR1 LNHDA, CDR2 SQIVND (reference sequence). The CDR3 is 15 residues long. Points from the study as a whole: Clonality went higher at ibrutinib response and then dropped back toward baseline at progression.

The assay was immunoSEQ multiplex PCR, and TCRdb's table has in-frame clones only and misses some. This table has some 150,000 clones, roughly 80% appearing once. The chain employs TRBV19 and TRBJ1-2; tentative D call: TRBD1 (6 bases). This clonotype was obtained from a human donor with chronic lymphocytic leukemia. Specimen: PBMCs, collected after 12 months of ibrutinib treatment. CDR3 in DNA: TGTGCCAGTAGTTGGACAGAGGGATCCTACTATGGCTACACCTTC. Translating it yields CASSWTEGSYYGYTF.